This TCR beta chain was documented in a study of blood T cell repertoires in COVID-19. Only in-frame clones appear in the TCRdb table, and some are missing; sequencing was by immunoSEQ multiplex PCR. The data contain about 100,000 clones, around 92% of them seen just once; the ten biggest clones take up around 5.8%. After removal of 2 bases from V and 5 bases from J, the junction contained 8 bases not matched to a gene. From germline, CDR1 is SGDLS and CDR2 YYNGEE. The CDR3 has 16 residues. This sequence originates from a man between 50 and 59 years old with active COVID-19. The V and J genes are TRBV9 and TRBJ2-7; TRBD1 matches 12 bases. The sequenced sample was peripheral blood. The CDR3 region has the DNA TGTGCCAGCAGCGTGTTACCGGGACAGGGGGCTAACGAGCAGTACTTC. It encodes CASSVLPGQGANEQYF.